Sequencing of this TCR beta chain was carried out in a study of OX40 agonist ivuxolimab in advanced cancers. For the study at large: The patients' treatment was ivuxolimab, an agonistic anti-OX40 (CD134) antibody. At doses from 0.01 to 10 mg/kg, patients were given intravenous ivuxolimab every 2 weeks. Broader study findings: In CD8+ T cells, expanded clones were on average more numerous than in CD4+. The work left the antigen specificity of expanded peripheral T cells undetermined.

Libraries were prepared by immunoSEQ multiplex PCR; TCRdb keeps only in-frame clonotypes and omits some of them. Among some 98,000 clones listed, 85% to 95% were seen once. The CDR3 spans 14 residues. The V and J ends lost 5 bases and 2 bases respectively, with 11 bases between them. Germline V gene lookup returns CDR1 SGHVS and CDR2 FQNEAQ. With regard to this clone: Antigen: not known.

The chain joins TRBV7-8 to TRBJ2-3; tentative D call: TRBD2 (5 bases). This TCR was sampled from an adult with an advanced solid tumor such as melanoma, head and neck, liver or kidney cancer. The material was CD4+ or CD8+ T cells sorted from blood, obtained in a trial of the OX40 agonist ivuxolimab. The CDR3 nucleotides read TGTGCCAGCAGCCCCGGACTTGTCACAGATACGCAGTATTTT. Translating it yields CASSPGLVTDTQYF.